This is a list of T cell receptor beta chains from one sample in a study of blood T cell repertoires in COVID-19. Sequencing used immunoSEQ multiplex PCR; TCRdb keeps in-frame clones, though not all of them. The sample records some 200,000 clones, about 88% being singletons. The source material was peripheral blood. These receptors came from a man between 65 and 85 years old with acute or convalescent COVID-19. Each CDR3 is given with its conserved first and last residue. A D gene is named only where the DNA matches it firmly. The size entry is marked missing in some rows and otherwise reads once, few, many or a size class.

v_gene	abundance	j_gene	d_gene	CDR3nt	CDR3aa
TRBV25-1	-	TRBJ2-3	TRBD2	TGTGCCAGCAGTGATTTCCGGAGCGGGAGTGATACGCAGTATTTT	CASSDFRSGSDTQYF
TRBV7-8	-	TRBJ1-5	-	TGTGCCAGCAGCGTAGACGGGGATCAGCCCCAGCATTTT	CASSVDGDQPQHF
TRBV18	-	TRBJ2-1	-	TGTGCCAGCTCACCTTCCTTGACTAGGTCCAATGAGCAGTTCTTC	CASSPSLTRSNEQFF
TRBV18	-	TRBJ2-7	-	TGTGCCAGCTCACAGCCTCCTAGGTACGAGCAGTACTTC	CASSQPPRYEQYF
TRBV2	-	TRBJ2-7	TRBD2	TGTGCCAGCAGACTAGCGGGAGCTCCTTCCTACGAGCAGTACTTC	CASRLAGAPSYEQYF
TRBV28	-	TRBJ2-3	-	TGTGCCAGCAGTTTATACCGGACAGAAAGCACAGATACGCAGTATTTT	CASSLYRTESTDTQYF
TRBV28	-	TRBJ1-2	-	TGTGCCAGCAGCCGTCTTCGGTATGGCTACACCTTC	CASSRLRYGYTF
TRBV27	once	TRBJ1-2	-	TGTGCCAGCAAAATTACCGGACAGCCTCCTTATGGCTACACCTTC	CASKITGQPPYGYTF
TRBV4-3	-	TRBJ2-3	TRBD2	TGCGCCAGCAGCCAAGATATAACTAGCGGGAGTCGTGGTCGGGCAGATACGCAGTATTTT	CASSQDITSGSRGRADTQYF
TRBV6-5	-	TRBJ2-7	-	TGTGCCAGCACCTTCGAGGTAAAAAGCTCCTACGAGCAGTACTTC	CASTFEVKSSYEQYF
TRBV18	-	TRBJ2-2	TRBD1	TGTGCCAGCTCACCCCCGACAGGGTTGAACACCGGGGAGCTGTTTTTT	CASSPPTGLNTGELFF
TRBV9	-	TRBJ2-3	TRBD2	TGTGCCAGCAGCCCCGCGGCGGGAGTAGTAGATACGCAGTATTTT	CASSPAAGVVDTQYF
TRBV6-5	-	TRBJ2-5	TRBD2	TGTGCCAGCATGCGGGGGGAGACCCAGTACTTC	CASMRGETQYF
TRBV30	-	TRBJ1-2	-	TGTGCCTGGAGTGGTACTGTGGATGGCTACACCTTC	CAWSGTVDGYTF
TRBV1	-	TRBJ1-4	-	TGCACCAGCAGCCAAGGTGGGTACAGAAATGAAAAACTGTTTTTT	CTSSQGGYRNEKLFF
TRBV21-1	-	TRBJ2-7	-	TGTGCCAGCAGCAAAGGCCCTTGGTCTCGGGACAGGCATACCTACGAGCAGTACTTC	CASSKGPWSRDRHTYEQYF
TRBV7-2	-	TRBJ2-1	-	TGTGCCAGCAGCCGTGCAACGAGGGTGTACAATGAGCAGTTCTTC	CASSRATRVYNEQFF
TRBV7-3	-	TRBJ2-5	TRBD2	TGTGCCAGCAGCTTAAGAGCGGGAGTAACAGAGACCCAGTACTTC	CASSLRAGVTETQYF
TRBV5-4	-	TRBJ2-7	TRBD2	TGTGCCAGCAGCCGCGGGGGGCCCACCTACGAGCAGTACTTC	CASSRGGPTYEQYF
TRBV6-5	-	TRBJ2-7	-	TGTGCCAGCAGTTACGGGGTCAGGGCAATCGAGCAGTACTTC	CASSYGVRAIEQYF
TRBV5-4	-	TRBJ2-1	TRBD2	TGTGCCAGCAGCCAGTCAGCGGGAGTCTCCTACAATGAGCAGTTCTTC	CASSQSAGVSYNEQFF
TRBV7-2	-	TRBJ1-2	-	TGTGCCAGCATCGAAGCGGCAGGGGTCCGTGGCTACACCTTC	CASIEAAGVRGYTF
TRBV5-6	-	TRBJ1-2	TRBD1	TGTGCCAGCAGCTTGGGGGTCGGGACAGGGAGTAGCTACACCTTC	CASSLGVGTGSSYTF
TRBV6-5	-	TRBJ2-1	-	TGTGCCAGCAGTTACGGGACTCTAGCCTACAATGAGCAGTTCTTC	CASSYGTLAYNEQFF
TRBV27	-	TRBJ2-2	TRBD2	TGTGCCAGCAGGGCGGGAGAGCGGTACACCGGGGAGCTGTTTTTT	CASRAGERYTGELFF
TRBV28	few	TRBJ2-1	TRBD2	TGTGCCAGCAGCCCACCAGGCCTAGCGGGGTACAATGAGCAGTTCTTC	CASSPPGLAGYNEQFF
TRBV29-1	-	TRBJ2-7	TRBD1	TGCAGCGGTGAGACAGGGAGCGAGCAGTACTTC	CSGETGSEQYF
TRBV28	-	TRBJ2-7	-	TGTGCCAGCAGTTTATGCGAACAGGGATGCGAGCAGTACTTC	CASSLCEQGCEQYF
TRBV6-5	few	TRBJ2-3	TRBD2	TGTGCCAGCAGTCGTATTAGCGGGAGGACTGATACGCAGTATTTT	CASSRISGRTDTQYF
TRBV11-1	-	TRBJ1-2	TRBD1	TGTGCCAGCAGTCAAAACAGGGGGCGCGCCTATGGCTACACCTTC	CASSQNRGRAYGYTF
TRBV3-1/TRBV3-2	-	TRBJ1-5	-	TGTGCCAGCAGCCAAGCTCTCCCCGGTGTTAGCAATCAGCCCCAGCATTTT	CASSQALPGVSNQPQHF
TRBV7-2	-	TRBJ2-1	-	TGTGCCAGCTCTCTAGGGGGGACAGTATACGGTGAGCAGTTCTTC	CASSLGGTVYGEQFF
TRBV15	-	TRBJ1-5	-	TGTGCCACCAGCAGAGGATCGGGTTCGATCAGGCCCCAGCATTTT	CATSRGSGSIRPQHF
TRBV5-1	-	TRBJ1-4	TRBD1	TGCGCCAGCAGCTTGGAGACAGGGGGGGACGAAAAACTGTTTTTT	CASSLETGGDEKLFF
TRBV28	few	TRBJ1-2	TRBD1	TGTGCCAGCAGTTTCCGGGACAGGGACTATGGCTACACCTTC	CASSFRDRDYGYTF
TRBV5-1	-	TRBJ1-6	TRBD1	TGCGCCAGCAGCCCCGAGGTGACAGGGGGTCGTCGGAATTCACCCCTCCACTTT	CASSPEVTGGRRNSPLHF
TRBV18	once	TRBJ2-1	-	TGTGCCAGCTCACCACCCACTGCGGCAACCTCCTACAATGAGCAGTTCTTC	CASSPPTAATSYNEQFF
TRBV6-1	few	TRBJ1-1	-	TGTGCCAGCAGTGAAACGGGAATGAACACTGAAGCTTTCTTT	CASSETGMNTEAFF
TRBV18	-	TRBJ1-2	-	TGTGCCAGCCTTCCTTCCGGGGAAACCTATGGCTACACCTTC	CASLPSGETYGYTF
TRBV5-6	-	TRBJ1-2	TRBD1	TGTGCCAGCAGCCTCCGACAGGGTTATGGCTACACCTTC	CASSLRQGYGYTF
TRBV7-3	-	TRBJ2-5	-	TGTGCCAGCAGCTCGGGGGAGGAAGAGACCCAGTACTTC	CASSSGEEETQYF
TRBV2	-	TRBJ2-1	TRBD1	TGTGCCAGCAGTGCCCGACAGGGGCGCTCCTACAATGAGCAGTTCTTC	CASSARQGRSYNEQFF